The present entry profiles one TCR beta chain with its context. Sequencing used immunoSEQ multiplex PCR; TCRdb keeps in-frame clones, though not all of them. The table lists 55,000 to 70,000 clones, 79% of them singletons. The entry originates in a study of a mutant IDH1 vaccine in newly diagnosed glioma. Trimming at V came to 8 bases and at J to 1 base, leaving 7 bases not matched to a gene. This CDR3 spans 14 amino acids. Per germline, CDR1 LNHNV and CDR2 YYDKDF (reference sequence). Specified time point: baseline, week 1 (first vaccination visit). Documented treatment: pre-vaccination baseline after standard-of-care therapy.

The specimen was PBMCs, collected from a glioma patient treated with radiotherapy, temozolomide or both. The TCR was taken from a man aged 45-60 years with glioma. The chain employs TRBV15 and TRBJ1-1; 7 nucleotides align to TRBD1. CDR3 sequence (DNA): TGTGCCACCGGGCCTTACAGGGGGAACACTGAAGCTTTCTTT. It translates to CATGPYRGNTEAFF.